The next 24 T cell receptor beta chains were all read from a single sample in a study of Graves' ophthalmopathy and Graves' hyperthyroidism. RNA served as the template for amplifying TCR beta CDR3 regions. An opening RT-PCR round employed HTBI primers and preceded a second-round multiplex PCR. TCRdb reprocessed the multiplex PCR reads with MiXCR, giving one entry per CDR3 protein. Of 600,000 to 950,000 distinct CDR3 sequences listed, roughly 41% were seen once; the top ten hold 44%. Sequencing was carried out using peripheral blood. The receptor set was obtained from an adult man with Graves' ophthalmopathy.

The chain uses TRBV7-9 and TRBJ1-1, with D unclear. The germline CDR1 and CDR2 sequences are SEHNR and FQNEAQ (reference sequence). CDR3 length equals 14 residues. V was trimmed by 2 bases and J by 5 bases, leaving 12 bases between them. The CDR3, as DNA: TGTGCCAGCAGCTTAAACCCCTCCCAGACTGAAGCTTTCTTT. Translating it yields CASSLNPSQTEAFF.

This clonotype was seen repeatedly, ten times or more. V and J are TRBV10-3 and TRBJ2-7; D perhaps matches TRBD1 (5 bases). V was pared by 5 bases and J by 3 bases, with 11 bases between. Germline CDR1 is ENHRY and CDR2 is SYGVKD. CDR3 length equals 13 residues. CDR3 protein: CAISLGQIYEQYF. The CDR3 DNA follows: TGTGCCATCAGTTTGGGGCAGATCTACGAGCAGTACTTC.

The rearrangement links TRBV20-1 to TRBJ1-1, with D possibly matching TRBD1 (6 bases). V lost 1 base, J lost 10 bases, and 16 bases lay in between. Germline lookup yields CDR1 DFQATT and CDR2 SNEGSKA (reference sequence). The CDR3 has 13 residues. CDR3 region: CSARGQVLLRAFF. The DNA for the CDR3 is TGCAGTGCTAGAGGACAGGTATTGCTGAGAGCTTTCTTT.

This clonotype has at least ten counts. This chain links TRBV15 with TRBJ2-7; D unclear. CDR1 LNHNV and CDR2 YYDKDF come from the germline V gene (reference sequence). This CDR3 is 14 amino acids long. V dropped 2 bases and J dropped 5 bases, with 13 bases sitting between them. The chain's CDR3 is CATSRLKQDHEQYF. CDR3 DNA sequence: TGTGCCACCAGCAGACTTAAACAAGACCACGAGCAGTACTTC.

This rearrangement joins TRBV5-4 to TRBJ1-1; unclear D gene. CDR3 length: 14 residues. Germline CDR1 SGHNT, CDR2 YYREEE (reference sequence). V lost 0 bases, J lost 4 bases, and 10 bases lay in between. CDR3 region: CASSLDRSSTEAFF. CDR3 DNA: TGTGCCAGCAGCTTGGACAGAAGCTCCACTGAAGCTTTCTTT.

This clonotype was picked up a small number of times. This chain uses TRBV7-9 with TRBJ2-2; no definite D call. There are 13 residues in the CDR3. V was clipped by 5 bases and J by 5 bases, with 9 bases between them. CDR1 and CDR2 (germline): SEHNR, FQNEAQ (reference sequence). This chain's CDR3 is CASSLDMTGELFF. Written as DNA, the CDR3 is TGTGCCAGCAGCCTTGACATGACCGGGGAGCTGTTTTTT.

This clonotype was seen many times. This chain links TRBV10-3 with TRBJ1-2; 10 positions agree with TRBD1. The germline gives CDR1 ENHRY, CDR2 SYGVKD. This CDR3 has 13 amino acids. V lost 7 bases, J lost 7 bases, and 6 bases stayed unmatched. The CDR3 bases are TGTGCCATCACCGCGACAGGGGGCAGTGGCTACACCTTC. It encodes CAITATGGSGYTF.

This sequence joins TRBV10-3 and TRBJ1-5; a weak D match, TRBD1 (5 bases). Germline V gene data show CDR1 as ENHRY and CDR2 as SYGVKD. V shed 10 bases and J shed 5 bases, with 15 bases lying between them. This CDR3 is built from 13 residues. The CDR3 nucleotides are TGTGCCAGCAGGACATTCGGGTATCAGCCCCAGCATTTT. Protein product: CASRTFGYQPQHF.

This clonotype was picked up one time. A much larger clone differs from this one at a single base, so this may be a read error. The chain combines TRBV7-2 with TRBJ2-7; D not certain. The germline V gene encodes CDR1 SGHTA and CDR2 FQGNSA. This CDR3 is built from 14 residues. The CDR3 coding sequence is TGTGCCAGCAGCTTAGCGGCTGGACCTTACGAGCGGTACTTC. This codes for CASSLAAGPYERYF.

This clonotype was counted at least ten times. The chain joins TRBV9 to TRBJ1-2; 9 bases line up with TRBD1. There are 14 residues in the CDR3. J gave up 5 bases and V 4 bases, and 6 bases lay outside the gene matches. Germline CDR1 is SGDLS and CDR2 is YYNGEE. DNA for the CDR3: TGTGCCAGCAGCCTCGGGACAGGGCCTTATGGCTACACCTTC. Its translation is CASSLGTGPYGYTF.

This clonotype came up a few times. This chain connects TRBV5-1 to TRBJ2-7; D perhaps matches TRBD1 (5 bases). The length of the CDR3 is 15 residues. Trimming removed 0 bases at V and 0 bases at J, with 10 bases between. CDR1 SGHRS and CDR2 YFSETQ come from the germline V gene. The CDR3 spells CASSLEGRRSYEQYF. The CDR3 DNA reads as TGCGCCAGCAGCTTGGAGGGGCGCCGCTCCTACGAGCAGTACTTC.

This sequence joins TRBV29-1 and TRBJ2-7; a possible D gene is TRBD1 (6 bases). V was trimmed by 8 bases and J by 3 bases, leaving 11 bases between them. CDR1 and CDR2 from the germline V gene are SQVTM and ANQGSEA. The CDR3 runs to 11 residues. This chain's CDR3 is CSLDRRYEQYF. The CDR3 region has the DNA TGCAGCTTGGACAGACGCTACGAGCAGTACTTC.

The chain employs TRBV7-9 and TRBJ1-5; D ambiguous. V lost 1 base to trimming and J lost 9 bases, with 13 bases between them. Germline V gene lookup returns CDR1 SEHNR and CDR2 FQNEAQ (reference sequence). This CDR3 is 14 amino acids long. For the CDR3, the DNA is TGTGCCAGCAGCTTAGGGACGAGAGATCCGCCCCAGCATTTT. The encoded protein is CASSLGTRDPPQHF. The whole variable domain, remainder taken from reference TRBV7-9 and TRBJ1-5, is DTGVSQNPRHKITKRGQNVTFRCDPISEHNRLYWYRQTLGQGPEFLTYFQNEAQLEKSRLLSDRFSAERPKGSFSTLEIQRTEQGDSAMYLCASSLGTRDPPQHFGDGTRLSIL.

This clonotype was observed a few times. The chain has TRBV7-9 and TRBJ2-7; D tentatively fits TRBD1 or TRBD2 (5 bases each). The CDR3 is made up of 17 amino acids. Germline V gives CDR1 SEHNR, CDR2 FQNEAQ (reference sequence). Trimming stripped 1 base from V and 0 bases from J, with 16 bases between. The CDR3 is CASSLVIGGPSSYEQYF. The CDR3 DNA is TGTGCCAGCAGCTTAGTTATTGGGGGTCCCAGCTCCTACGAGCAGTACTTC. Drawing the rest from reference TRBV7-9 and TRBJ2-7, the complete variable domain is DTGVSQNPRHKITKRGQNVTFRCDPISEHNRLYWYRQTLGQGPEFLTYFQNEAQLEKSRLLSDRFSAERPKGSFSTLEIQRTEQGDSAMYLCASSLVIGGPSSYEQYFGPGTRLTVT.

Details on this clonotype: The conserved phenylalanine or tryptophan normally closing the CDR3 is absent here, so this likely arose from a read error. This CDR3 reads CASRIGFIWTGELFL. In DNA, the CDR3 is TGTGCCAGTAGGATAGGGTTTATTTGGACCGGGGAGCTGTTTCTT. V is TRBV5-1 and J is TRBJ2-2; no reliable D call. Looked up from germline, CDR1 is SGHRS and CDR2 is YFSETQ. The CDR3 runs 15 residues.

V usage is TRBV12-3 or TRBV12-4 and J usage is TRBJ1-4; 7 bases fit TRBD1. V lost 4 bases to trimming and J lost 5 bases; unmatched junction nucleotides: 7. CDR3 length: 15 residues. CDR3 sequence: CASSSGGQKNEKLFF. The CDR3 DNA reads TGTGCCAGCAGTTCAGGGGGACAGAAGAATGAAAAACTGTTTTTT.

This clonotype was seen only a few times. The chain carries TRBV6-1 and TRBJ1-1; weak D call: TRBD1 (5 bases). The CDR3 contains 14 residues. Trimming removed 4 bases at V and 1 base at J, with 10 bases between. Germline assignment: CDR1 MNHNS and CDR2 SASEGT. CDR3 sequence: CASSARGTNTEAFF. DNA for the CDR3: TGTGCCAGCAGTGCCCGCGGGACGAACACTGAAGCTTTCTTT.

This clonotype was seen repeatedly, ten times or more. The chain links TRBV9 to TRBJ1-6; no firm D call. The V and J ends lost 5 bases and 10 bases respectively, with 16 bases between them. The CDR3 is made up of 14 amino acids. Germline V gene data show CDR1 as SGDLS and CDR2 as YYNGEE. The DNA of the CDR3 is TGTGCCAGCAGATGGACGGCAGCCGGGTCACCCCTCCACTTT. Encoded protein: CASRWTAAGSPLHF.

V and J are TRBV29-1 and TRBJ2-3; D not certain. The ends were cut back, 4 bases at V and 0 bases at J, with 11 bases in the middle. Germline V CDR1 and CDR2: SQVTM, ANQGSEA. The CDR3 runs 14 residues. The CDR3 loop reads CSVVIFPSTDTQYF. The CDR3 nucleotides read TGCAGCGTTGTCATCTTCCCAAGCACAGATACGCAGTATTTT.

The CDR3 reads CASSLGANNQPQHF. The CDR3 DNA is TGTGCCAGCAGCTTGGGGGCCAACAATCAGCCCCAGCATTTT. The V call is TRBV7-9, the J call TRBJ1-5; a weak D match, TRBD1 (6 bases). The CDR3 is 14 amino acids. Looked up from germline, CDR1 is SEHNR and CDR2 is FQNEAQ (reference sequence). Trimming pared 3 bases from V and 3 bases from J, leaving 9 bases between.

The chain couples TRBV24-1 to TRBJ1-5; 9 bases line up with TRBD1. The germline CDR1 and CDR2 sequences are KGHDR and SFDVKD. The V gene end was trimmed by 6 bases and the J gene end by 7 bases; junction bases not matched to a gene: 9. The CDR3 totals 15 residues. CDR3 bases: TGTGCCACCAGTAGTATAGGACAGGGGCACCAGCCCCAGCATTTT. Amino acids: CATSSIGQGHQPQHF.

This clonotype was seen a few times. The chain links TRBV7-9 to TRBJ2-2; TRBD2 agrees at 11 bases. J was trimmed by 0 bases and V by 6 bases; bases with no gene match: 6. Germline loops: CDR1 SEHNR, CDR2 FQNEAQ (reference sequence). The CDR3 is 17 amino acids. DNA for the CDR3: TGTGCCAGCAGAACGGGACTAGCGGCAACGAACACCGGGGAGCTGTTTTTT. This translates into CASRTGLAATNTGELFF.

The rearrangement joins TRBV15 to TRBJ1-1, with D unclear. This CDR3 is 14 amino acids long. CDR1 and CDR2 from the germline V gene are LNHNV and YYDKDF (reference sequence). Between the trimmed V and J ends, which lost 3 bases and 3 bases, there was a span of 11 bases. The CDR3, as DNA: TGTGCCACCAGCAGCCCTGGGAGGGACACTGAAGCTTTCTTT. Translation: CATSSPGRDTEAFF.

This clonotype has a handful of counts. The rearrangement links TRBV20-1 to TRBJ2-6; 13 bases are a match to TRBD2. V was clipped by 5 bases and J by 1 base; unmatched bases: 2. The CDR3 extends over 16 amino acids. Germline CDR1 and CDR2: DFQATT and SNEGSKA (reference sequence). CDR3 region: CSAGTSGMSGANVLTF. The DNA for the CDR3 is TGCAGTGCTGGGACTAGCGGGATGTCTGGGGCCAACGTCCTGACTTTC.